Listed below are T cell receptor beta chains from one sample, sequenced in a study of T and B cells in COVID-19 patients. In TCRdb, the multiplex PCR reads were re-called with MiXCR into one record per CDR3 protein. The repertoire holds thousands of distinct CDR3 sequences, with over 20% as singletons. Material: blood. These TCRs come from a human donor with active COVID-19. The CDR3 runs from the conserved cysteine through the conserved F or W. The D gene is left open where the match is weak. Only some rows state a clone size, as once, few, many or a class for expanded clones.

>NA|TRBJ1-6|medium-sized|TRBV15
TGTGCCACCAGCAGAGTTGGAAATTCACCCCTCCACTTT
CATSRVGNSPLHF
>TRBD2|TRBJ2-3|medium-sized|TRBV18
TGTGCCTCCCGGACTAGCGGGGGGGATACGCAGTATTTT
CASRTSGGDTQYF
>NA|TRBJ1-3|NA|TRBV19
TGTGCCAGTAGTAGTCAGGGCGGGGGCGCGGGAAACACCATATATTTT
CASSSQGGGAGNTIYF
>NA|TRBJ2-1|NA|TRBV4-3
TGCGCCAGCAGCAACTTCTACAATGAGCAGTTCTTC
CASSNFYNEQFF
>NA|TRBJ1-6|few|TRBV20-1
TGCAGTGCCGCCCGGAGGTTGAGCTCCTATAATTCACCCCTCCACTTT
CSAARRLSSYNSPLHF
>TRBD1|TRBJ2-7|medium-sized|TRBV12-3/TRBV12-4
TGTGCCAGCAGTTCAACGTTGACAGGGGGATCCTACGAGCAGTACTTC
CASSSTLTGGSYEQYF
>NA|TRBJ2-7|few|TRBV12-3/TRBV12-4
TGTGCCAGCCGCGGGATCTCCTACGAGCAGTACTTC
CASRGISYEQYF
>NA|TRBJ1-3|medium-sized|TRBV19
TGTGCCAGTAGTATTACAGGGAGCTCTGGAAACACCATATATTTT
CASSITGSSGNTIYF
>NA|TRBJ1-2|NA|TRBV20-1
TGCAGTGCTAGAGTCCAGGGGAACTATGGCTACACCTTC
CSARVQGNYGYTF
>TRBD2|TRBJ2-3|medium-sized|TRBV6-2/TRBV6-3
TGTGCCAGCGGGCATCCTCGCGGGACTAGCGGGAGTGTAGCTACGCAGTATTTT
CASGHPRGTSGSVATQYF
>NA|TRBJ2-7|medium-sized|TRBV30
TGTGCCTGGAGTGAGGCCAGGGCCTCCGAGCAGTACTTC
CAWSEARASEQYF
>NA|TRBJ2-3|medium-sized|TRBV7-2
TGTGCCAGCAGCTTAAGTAATGGGAATACGCAGTATTTT
CASSLSNGNTQYF
>NA|TRBJ1-2|NA|TRBV28
TGTGCCAGCAGTTATTTAGGTGGCTACACCTTC
CASSYLGGYTF
>NA|TRBJ2-1|large|TRBV29-1
TGCAGCGCCTCGTTCGGGCAGGGGTCAGACGAGCAGTTCTTC
CSASFGQGSDEQFF
>TRBD1|TRBJ1-3|medium-sized|TRBV30
TGTGCCTGGAGTGAGTCAGGGGGCTGGAACACCATATATTTT
CAWSESGGWNTIYF
>NA|TRBJ2-6|medium-sized|TRBV19
TGTGCCAGTAGTATGGATCACTCTGGGGCCAACGTCCTGACTTTC
CASSMDHSGANVLTF
>TRBD1|TRBJ2-2|NA|TRBV5-4
TGTGCCAGCAGCTTGAAGGCGGCAGGGGGCATCACCGGGGAGCTGTTTTTT
CASSLKAAGGITGELFF
>TRBD1|TRBJ1-4|medium-sized|TRBV30
TGTGCCTGGAGTGTACCGACAGGGGGCACTGAAAAACTGTTTTTT
CAWSVPTGGTEKLFF
>TRBD1|TRBJ2-7|NA|TRBV25-1
TGTGCCAGCAGTGGAAACAGGGGAGTCTTGTACGAGCAGTACTTC
CASSGNRGVLYEQYF
>NA|TRBJ2-7|medium-sized|TRBV10-3
TGTGCCATCTTGGGGGGAGAGGGGTCCGAGCAGTACTTC
CAILGGEGSEQYF
>TRBD2|TRBJ2-1|few|TRBV29-1
TGCAGCGTTGATGCGACTAGCGGTAATGAGCAGTTCTTC
CSVDATSGNEQFF
>TRBD1|TRBJ2-7|medium-sized|TRBV15
TGTGCCACCAGCCGGGACAGATCCTACGAGCAGTACTTC
CATSRDRSYEQYF
>TRBD2|TRBJ2-5|few|TRBV5-1
TGCGCCAGCAGCTTTGGTCTAGCGGGGGGACCTGGGGAGACCCAGTACTTC
CASSFGLAGGPGETQYF
>TRBD1|TRBJ2-1|NA|TRBV29-1
TGCAGCGTGGGACAGGGGGGTTACAATGAGCAGTTCTTC
CSVGQGGYNEQFF
>TRBD2|TRBJ2-6|medium-sized|TRBV11-1
TGTGCCAGCAGCTCCCACCGTCCTAGCGGGGGGATCTCTGGGGCCAACGTCCTGACTTTC
CASSSHRPSGGISGANVLTF
>TRBD2|TRBJ2-2|NA|TRBV29-1
TGCAGCGTTGCCCTAGCGGGAAACACCGGGGAGCTGTTTTTT
CSVALAGNTGELFF
>NA|TRBJ2-1|medium-sized|TRBV6-5
TGTGCCAGCAGTTACTCTATTTACATCGGCAATGAGCAGTTCTTC
CASSYSIYIGNEQFF
>NA|TRBJ2-1|medium-sized|TRBV12-3/TRBV12-4
TGTGCCAGCAGTTCCCGTAGCGCTAGCTCCTACAATGAGCAGTTCTTC
CASSSRSASSYNEQFF
>NA|TRBJ2-3|medium-sized|TRBV11-2
TGTGCCAGCAGCCTCCGGAGGGGGGATACGCAGTATTTT
CASSLRRGDTQYF
>TRBD1|TRBJ1-1|NA|TRBV10-2
TGCGCCAGCAGGGCGACCGGACAGGGAAAAAAGGCTGAAGCTTTCTTT
CASRATGQGKKAEAFF
>TRBD1|TRBJ1-1|few|TRBV7-2
TGTGCCAGCAGCGGAGTAGGGGGCAGGACTGAAGCTTTCTTT
CASSGVGGRTEAFF
>TRBD1|TRBJ2-6|few|TRBV7-2
TGTGCCAGCAGCTCCAGACCCGGGACAGGGGGACTCTCTGGGGCCAACGTCCTGACTTTC
CASSSRPGTGGLSGANVLTF
>NA|TRBJ2-5|NA|TRBV20-1
TGCAGTGCTAGGCCTGGGAATAGTGGGTTAGAGACCCAGTACTTC
CSARPGNSGLETQYF
>TRBD2|TRBJ2-2|NA|TRBV10-3
TGTGCCACCGGGTCGAGCGGGAGCAGTTCCGGGGAGCTGTTTTTT
CATGSSGSSSGELFF
>NA|TRBJ1-1|NA|TRBV5-1
TGCGCCAGCAGCTCGGGGTCAATGAACACTGAAGCTTTCTTT
CASSSGSMNTEAFF
>TRBD1|TRBJ1-3|many|TRBV6-5
TGTGCCAGCAGTTACGGGCAGGGGGCATACACCATATATTTT
CASSYGQGAYTIYF
>TRBD2|TRBJ2-7|medium-sized|TRBV6-5
TGTGCCAGCAGACGCAAAAGCGGGAGGGCCATAGGAGAGCAGTACTTC
CASRRKSGRAIGEQYF
>TRBD1|TRBJ1-4|medium-sized|TRBV7-2
TGTGCCAGCAGCTCCCCGGGGACAGGGCGGAAACTGTTTTTT
CASSSPGTGRKLFF
>NA|TRBJ1-3|NA|TRBV5-1
TGCGCCAGCAGCTTGTCTGACTCTGGAAACACCATATATTTT
CASSLSDSGNTIYF
>TRBD1|TRBJ1-2|medium-sized|TRBV6-1
TGTGCCAGCAGTATGGACAGGTTCTATGGCTACACCTTC
CASSMDRFYGYTF
>NA|TRBJ1-6|NA|TRBV20-1
TGCAGTGCTAGAGATAGAGGGTATCTAAATTCACCCCTCCACTTT
CSARDRGYLNSPLHF
>TRBD1|TRBJ2-5|many|TRBV24-1
TGTGCCACCAGTGATTCGGACAGGGACCAAGAGACCCAGTACTTC
CATSDSDRDQETQYF
>TRBD1|TRBJ2-7|few|TRBV20-1
TGCAGTGCTAGAAGACAGGGGGGCTCCTACGAGCAGTACTTC
CSARRQGGSYEQYF
>TRBD1|TRBJ2-1|NA|TRBV19
TGTGCCAGTAGTACAAGGACAGGGTTCGGCAATGAGCAGTTCTTC
CASSTRTGFGNEQFF
>TRBD1|TRBJ2-7|NA|TRBV11-2
TGTGCCAGCATACCGGGACAGGGCTACGAGCAGTACTTC
CASIPGQGYEQYF
>TRBD1|TRBJ2-2|NA|TRBV25-1
TGTGCCAGCAGTGAATGTAACAGGGGTCACACCGGGGAGCTGTTTTTT
CASSECNRGHTGELFF
>TRBD1|TRBJ1-6|many|TRBV10-3
TGTGCCATTCACCAGGACAGGGTTTCACCCCTCCACTTT
CAIHQDRVSPLHF
>NA|TRBJ1-4|few|TRBV29-1
TGCAGCGCAGCGAGGGCTGAAAAACTGTTTTTT
CSAARAEKLFF
>NA|TRBJ2-1|large|TRBV29-1
TGCAGCGTTGTACCGGGAGCTGGCAATGAGCAGTTCTTC
CSVVPGAGNEQFF
>TRBD2|TRBJ2-3|NA|TRBV2
TGTGCCAGCAGTGAAAGGGCTAGCGGGAGCAAGAATACGCAGTATTTT
CASSERASGSKNTQYF